Listed below are T cell receptor beta chains from one sample, sequenced in a study of identical twins. TCRdb re-called the 5' RACE reads with MiXCR, one entry per CDR3 protein. Of roughly 470,000 distinct CDR3 sequences in the sample, roughly an eighth were seen once. The sample was also reused in another study, on yellow fever vaccine responses in identical twins.

The source material was CD4+ T cells sorted from blood. These receptors all come from a woman in her late teens or twenties in good health. CDR3s include the opening cysteine and the closing phenylalanine or tryptophan. The D gene is left open where the match is weak. A row's size may be missing; if present it is once, few, many or a size class.

V gene	clone size	J gene	D gene	CDR3 DNA	CDR3 protein
TRBV5-1	-	TRBJ1-2	-	TGCGCCAGCAGCTTGGGGGCGGAAGTCGGCTACACCTTC	CASSLGAEVGYTF
TRBV7-3	-	TRBJ2-1	-	TGTGCCAGCAGCTTACCTGAACAGGGGACTTCCTACAATGAGCAGTTCTTC	CASSLPEQGTSYNEQFF
TRBV24-1	-	TRBJ2-3	TRBD1	TGTGCCACCAGTGAACCCGGACAGGGGAGCACAGATACGCAGTATTTT	CATSEPGQGSTDTQYF
TRBV9	few	TRBJ2-2	-	TGTGCCAGCAGCGGCGCCGCAGCAGGAGCCGGGGAGCTGTTTTTT	CASSGAAAGAGELFF
TRBV5-1	few	TRBJ2-1	-	TGCGCCAGCAGCGAAACTAGGGACAATGAGCAGTTCTTC	CASSETRDNEQFF
TRBV20-1	-	TRBJ2-1	-	TGCAGTGCTATACCAAGCGAAGGATCCTACAATGAGCAGTTCTTC	CSAIPSEGSYNEQFF
TRBV12-3/TRBV12-4	many	TRBJ2-3	TRBD1	TGTGCCAGCAGTTACCCGGGACAGGCCTTGGATACGCAGTATTTT	CASSYPGQALDTQYF
TRBV20-1	few	TRBJ2-3	-	TGCAGTGCTAGAGTAGGAGGGGATACGCAGTATTTT	CSARVGGDTQYF
TRBV7-9	-	TRBJ2-7	TRBD2	TGTGCCAGCAGCCTCAGCGGGGGACTGGATTACGAGCAGTACTTC	CASSLSGGLDYEQYF
TRBV7-9	few	TRBJ2-1	-	TGTGCCAGCAGCTCCCTGAGCTACAATGAGCAGTTCTTC	CASSSLSYNEQFF
TRBV20-1	-	TRBJ2-7	TRBD1	TGCAGTGCTAGTACAGGACAGGCGTTCTACGAGCAGTACTTC	CSASTGQAFYEQYF
TRBV5-6	-	TRBJ2-7	-	TGTGCCAGCAGCCATACTCGGGACAATTACGAGCAGTACTTC	CASSHTRDNYEQYF
TRBV28	-	TRBJ1-1	TRBD1	TGTGCCAGCTCTTCCGAGGGGGCAAGGACTGAAGCTTTCTTT	CASSSEGARTEAFF
TRBV6-5	-	TRBJ2-5	TRBD2	TGTGCCAGCAGTTACTCACAGACCTTAGGACTAGCGGGAGGAGAGTTC	CASSYSQTLGLAGGEF
TRBV12-3/TRBV12-4	few	TRBJ2-5	-	TGTGCCAGCAGTGGGCGACAAGAGACCCAGTACTTC	CASSGRQETQYF
TRBV20-1	-	TRBJ1-5	TRBD1	TGCAGTGCTAGAGCTACGGGACAGGATAATCAGCCCCAGCATTTT	CSARATGQDNQPQHF
TRBV29-1	few	TRBJ2-5	TRBD2	TGCAGCGTTGGGGGGACTAGCGGGAGGCGCCAAGAGACCCAGTACTTC	CSVGGTSGRRQETQYF
TRBV10-3	-	TRBJ2-2	TRBD2	TGTGCCATCAGTGACCCGGGGGGGACCGGGGAGCTGTTTTTT	CAISDPGGTGELFF
TRBV4-1	-	TRBJ2-7	-	TGCGCCAGCAGCCACCCGACCGGGACAACCTACGAGCAGTACTTC	CASSHPTGTTYEQYF
TRBV5-4	few	TRBJ2-1	-	TGTGCCAGCAGCTTGGGAGGGGCAGGAAGGAGCTCCTACAATGAGCAGTTCTTC	CASSLGGAGRSSYNEQFF
TRBV6-2/TRBV6-3	-	TRBJ1-1	-	TGTGCCAGCAGTTTCTCCGGGTTTAACACTGAAGCTTTCTTT	CASSFSGFNTEAFF
TRBV16	many	TRBJ1-6	-	TGTGCCAGCAGCCATGGCCAGGGCGGATCACCCCTCCACTTT	CASSHGQGGSPLHF
TRBV30	many	TRBJ1-5	-	TGTGCCTGGAAAGGCCAAAACCCCAATCAGCCCCAGCATTTT	CAWKGQNPNQPQHF
TRBV7-2	-	TRBJ1-5	TRBD1	TGTGCCAGCAGCGCGGACAGGGGGATTAATCAGCCCCAGCATTTT	CASSADRGINQPQHF
TRBV5-1	few	TRBJ1-5	-	TGCGCCAGCAGCTTGGGAGGGACCAATAATCAGCCCCAGCATTTT	CASSLGGTNNQPQHF
TRBV20-1	-	TRBJ1-1	-	TGCAGTGAATACAGGAACACTGAAGCTTTCTTT	CSEYRNTEAFF
TRBV7-9	-	TRBJ2-1	-	TGTGCCAGCAGCTTATATGTCAATGAGCAGTTCTTC	CASSLYVNEQFF
TRBV10-3	-	TRBJ2-6	-	TGTGCCATCAGTGAAGACTATTCCTCTGGGGCCAACGTCCTGACTTTC	CAISEDYSSGANVLTF
TRBV29-1	-	TRBJ1-1	-	TGCAGCTCGTGGGGGGCGCGTACTGAAGCTTTCTTT	CSSWGARTEAFF
TRBV28	few	TRBJ2-7	-	TGTGCCAGCAGTTACCCGAAAGGGGGATACTACGAGCAGTACTTC	CASSYPKGGYYEQYF
TRBV29-1	many	TRBJ2-3	TRBD1	TGCAGCGTAGTAAACAGGGGCCCCCCAGATACGCAGTATTTT	CSVVNRGPPDTQYF
TRBV20-1	few	TRBJ1-5	-	TGCAGTGCTAGGCCCTTCAATCAGCCCCAGCATTTT	CSARPFNQPQHF
TRBV10-3	-	TRBJ2-3	TRBD2	TGTGCCATCAGTGAGCGCCCACTAGCGGGGGGAGTTGCGAGCACAGATACGCAGTATTTT	CAISERPLAGGVASTDTQYF
TRBV5-1	few	TRBJ2-3	TRBD2	TGCGCCAGCAGCTCAGTAGCGGGCGTCGGCACAGATACGCAGTATTTT	CASSSVAGVGTDTQYF
TRBV30	-	TRBJ2-3	TRBD2	TGTGCCGCACCTGCGGTAGCGGGGGATACGGATACGCAGTATTTT	CAAPAVAGDTDTQYF
TRBV27	few	TRBJ2-7	TRBD2	TGTGCCAGCCGACCGGCTAGCGGGCTCCCCTCCTACGAGCAGTACTTC	CASRPASGLPSYEQYF
TRBV7-8	many	TRBJ2-7	-	TGTGCCAGCAGAACATTCGGAGGGAACGAGCAGTACTTC	CASRTFGGNEQYF
TRBV12-3/TRBV12-4	-	TRBJ2-6	TRBD1	TGTGCCAGCAGAAAAACAGGGGGCTGGTCTGGGGCCAACGTCCTGACTTTC	CASRKTGGWSGANVLTF
TRBV30	few	TRBJ2-1	-	TGTGCCTGGGATAGCTTCTACAATGAGCAGTTCTTC	CAWDSFYNEQFF
TRBV5-1	few	TRBJ2-7	-	TGCGCCAGCAGCTATCCCGCCTACGAGCAGTACTTC	CASSYPAYEQYF
TRBV6-6	few	TRBJ1-6	-	TGTGCCAGCTCGACCCACAATTCACCCCTCCACTTT	CASSTHNSPLHF
TRBV5-4	-	TRBJ2-7	TRBD2	TGTGCCAGCACTAGCGGAAACTCCTACGAGCAGTACTTC	CASTSGNSYEQYF
TRBV3-1	few	TRBJ2-6	-	TGTGCCAGCAGCCAAGACAGGGGTTTAACTGGGGCCAACGTCCTGACTTTC	CASSQDRGLTGANVLTF
TRBV29-1	few	TRBJ2-1	TRBD2	TGCAGCGCGGGACTAGCGGGAGTGTTTCGCAATGAGCAGTTCTTC	CSAGLAGVFRNEQFF
TRBV25-1	few	TRBJ1-5	-	TGTGCCAGCAGTGGCTTGGGTGGGAGCAATCAGCCCCAGCATTTT	CASSGLGGSNQPQHF
TRBV27	few	TRBJ2-7	TRBD1	TGTGCCAGCAGTCCTATTCCCCCGGGACAGAGGAGCTCCTACGAGCAGTACTTC	CASSPIPPGQRSSYEQYF
TRBV20-1	many	TRBJ2-5	-	TGCAGTGCTAGGCAGGGGAAGGAGACCCAGTACTTC	CSARQGKETQYF
TRBV12-3/TRBV12-4	few	TRBJ2-7	-	TGTGCCAGCAGTTTAGGAATGGGACGGGACTCGGGCTACGAGCAGTACTTC	CASSLGMGRDSGYEQYF
TRBV11-2	many	TRBJ2-3	TRBD2	TGTGCCAGCAGCTTAGGGTCACTAGCGGGACGCACAGATACGCAGTATTTT	CASSLGSLAGRTDTQYF
TRBV10-2	few	TRBJ2-2	TRBD2	TGCGCCAGCAGTATCACTAGCGGCAACACCGGGGAGCTGTTTTTT	CASSITSGNTGELFF
TRBV5-6	many	TRBJ2-3	-	TGTGCCAGCAGCTTGCGGGGCCCAGATACGCAGTATTTT	CASSLRGPDTQYF
TRBV7-2	-	TRBJ1-4	TRBD1	TGTGCCAGCAGCCTTATAACCGGGACAGGGGGAAAACTGTTTTTT	CASSLITGTGGKLFF
TRBV11-2	-	TRBJ2-4	-	TGTGCCAGCAGCTTAGTTGGTTGGGGGGCCAAAAACATTCAGTACTTC	CASSLVGWGAKNIQYF
TRBV7-2	-	TRBJ2-1	TRBD2	TGTGCCAGCAGCTTAGTAGCGGGACTAGCTCGGAATGAGCAGTTCTTC	CASSLVAGLARNEQFF
TRBV27	many	TRBJ1-2	-	TGTGCCGCAGGGGTCTATGGCTACACCTTC	CAAGVYGYTF
TRBV12-3/TRBV12-4	-	TRBJ2-3	TRBD2	TGTGCCAGCCAAACAGGACTAGCGGGAACAGATACGCAGTATTTT	CASQTGLAGTDTQYF
TRBV29-1	many	TRBJ2-1	TRBD2	TGCAGCGTTGTTCGACTGGCGGGAGGGTTGAATGAGCAGTTCTTC	CSVVRLAGGLNEQFF
TRBV11-2	few	TRBJ2-5	TRBD1	TGTGCCAGCAGTCCCGGGACAGGGACGTCACGGGAGACCCAGTACTTC	CASSPGTGTSRETQYF